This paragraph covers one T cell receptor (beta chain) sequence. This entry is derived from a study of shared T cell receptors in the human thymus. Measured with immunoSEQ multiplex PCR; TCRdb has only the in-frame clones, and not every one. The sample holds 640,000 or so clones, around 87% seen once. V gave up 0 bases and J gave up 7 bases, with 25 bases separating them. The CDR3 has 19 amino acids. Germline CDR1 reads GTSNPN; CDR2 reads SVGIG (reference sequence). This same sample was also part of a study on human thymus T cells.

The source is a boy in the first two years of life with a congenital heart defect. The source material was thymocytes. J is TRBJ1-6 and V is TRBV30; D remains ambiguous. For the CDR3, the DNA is TGTGCCTGGAGTGTAATGCGACGGGGAAAATGGGAAAAGAATTCACCCCTCCACTTT. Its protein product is CAWSVMRRGKWEKNSPLHF.